This T cell receptor (beta chain) came from a study of circulating CD8 cells and anti-PD-1 response in melanoma. Study-level background: Response groups: complete/partial responders versus stable/progressive non-responders. General study results and limits: TIGIT repertoires were least diverse, DNEG repertoires most diverse. Some patients were treatment-naive; others were previously treated. Peptide assays on expanded sorted subsets replaced tumor-based reactivity testing.

From live CD3+CD8+TCRalphabeta+ cells, four PD-1 and/or TIGIT subsets were sorted. Each library started from 15 ng of total RNA using the QIAseq Immune Repertoire TCR panel. TCRdb ran MiXCR on the reads and lists one entry per CDR3 protein. Among around 490 distinct CDR3 sequences listed, more than 7% were seen once. This clonotype is judged large. The antigen is not known. V was clipped by 6 bases and J by 2 bases; unmatched bases: 4. CDR1 and CDR2 from the germline V gene are MNHEY and SMNVEV (reference sequence). This CDR3 region has 14 residues. The receptor was isolated from a human donor with melanoma. The J gene is TRBJ1-3, the V gene TRBV27; 7 nucleotides line up with TRBD1. Sequences were derived from CD8+ T cells from PBMCs, sampled at baseline or after one month of anti-PD-1 therapy (not recorded which). CDR3 sequence: CASRKQGTGNTIYF. The CDR3 DNA reads as TGTGCCAGCAGAAAACAGGGGACTGGAAACACCATATATTTT.